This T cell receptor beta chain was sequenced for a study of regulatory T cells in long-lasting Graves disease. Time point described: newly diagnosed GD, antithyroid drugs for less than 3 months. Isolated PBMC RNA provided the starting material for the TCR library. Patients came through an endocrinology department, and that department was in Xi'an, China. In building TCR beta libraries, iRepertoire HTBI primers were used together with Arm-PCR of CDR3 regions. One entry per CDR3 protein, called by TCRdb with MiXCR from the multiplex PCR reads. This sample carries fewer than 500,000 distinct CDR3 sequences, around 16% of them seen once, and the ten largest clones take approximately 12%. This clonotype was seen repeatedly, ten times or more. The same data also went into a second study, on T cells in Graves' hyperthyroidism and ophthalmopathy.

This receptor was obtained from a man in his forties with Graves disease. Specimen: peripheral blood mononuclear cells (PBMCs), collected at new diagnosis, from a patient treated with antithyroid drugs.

CDR3 bases: TGCAGTGCTAGAGGTTTACCACCGGACTCTTACTTC. It translates to CSARGLPPDSYF. The chain has TRBV20-1 and TRBJ2-4; D might be TRBD2 (5 bases). The CDR3 runs 12 residues. Germline CDR1 reads DFQATT; CDR2 reads SNEGSKA (reference sequence). V was cut by 1 base and J by 16 bases, with 17 bases left in between.